Sequencing of this TCR beta chain was carried out in a study of CD8+ T cells in alopecia areata. Study summary: Treated patients received oral tofacitinib, 5 to 10 mg twice daily. Patients took tofacitinib for 6 to 18 months, followed by 6 drug-free months.

The CDR3 runs to 15 residues. Germline CDR1 reads SGHRS; CDR2 reads YFSETQ. Trimming left V 4 bases short and J 0 bases short, with 11 bases between. It was cDNA, reverse transcribed from extracted RNA, that served as the sequencing template. Assay used: immunoSEQ multiplex PCR; TCRdb lists only in-frame clones, some missing. This sample has roughly 150,000 clones, with over 80% found just once. Sampling of alopecia areata patients yielded lesional scalp punch biopsies as well as peripheral blood. V gene TRBV5-1 combines with J gene TRBJ2-1; D might be TRBD1 or TRBD2, each matching 6 bases. The starting material was CD8+ T cells sorted from blood, obtained at week 0. The TCR sequence derives from a human donor with alopecia areata. For the CDR3, the DNA is TGCGCCAGCAGCGCGGGACAAAGCTCCTACAATGAGCAGTTCTTC. Translation gives CASSAGQSSYNEQFF.